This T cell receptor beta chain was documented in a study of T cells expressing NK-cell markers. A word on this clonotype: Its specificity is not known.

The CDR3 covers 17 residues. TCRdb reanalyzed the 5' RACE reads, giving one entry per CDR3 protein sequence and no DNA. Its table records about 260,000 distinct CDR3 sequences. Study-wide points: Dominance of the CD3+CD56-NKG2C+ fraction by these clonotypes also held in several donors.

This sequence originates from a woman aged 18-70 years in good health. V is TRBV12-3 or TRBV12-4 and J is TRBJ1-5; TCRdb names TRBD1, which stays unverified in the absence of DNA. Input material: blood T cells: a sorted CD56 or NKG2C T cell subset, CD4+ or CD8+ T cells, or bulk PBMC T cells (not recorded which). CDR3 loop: CASSLGGKPGPRQPQHF.